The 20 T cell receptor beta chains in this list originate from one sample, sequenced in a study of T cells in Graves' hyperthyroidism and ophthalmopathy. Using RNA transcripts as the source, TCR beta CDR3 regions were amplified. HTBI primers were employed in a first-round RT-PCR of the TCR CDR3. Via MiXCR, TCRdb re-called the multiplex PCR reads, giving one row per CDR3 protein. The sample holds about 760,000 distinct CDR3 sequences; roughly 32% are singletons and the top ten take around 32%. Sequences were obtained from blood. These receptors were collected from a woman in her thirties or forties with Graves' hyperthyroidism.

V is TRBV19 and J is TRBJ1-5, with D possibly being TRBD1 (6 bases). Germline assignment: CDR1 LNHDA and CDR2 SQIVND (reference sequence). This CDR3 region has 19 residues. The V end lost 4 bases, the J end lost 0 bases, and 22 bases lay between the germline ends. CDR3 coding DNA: TGTGCCAGTAGTAGGGCACCGCAGGGGATAGAGAATAGCAATCAGCCCCAGCATTTT. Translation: CASSRAPQGIENSNQPQHF.

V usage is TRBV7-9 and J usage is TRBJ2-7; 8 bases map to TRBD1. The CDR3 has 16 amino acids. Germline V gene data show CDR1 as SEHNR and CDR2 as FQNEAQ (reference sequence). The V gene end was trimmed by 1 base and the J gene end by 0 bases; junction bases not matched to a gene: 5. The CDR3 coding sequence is TGTGCCAGCAGCTTAGATACAACAGGGGGCTCCTACGAGCAGTACTTC. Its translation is CASSLDTTGGSYEQYF.

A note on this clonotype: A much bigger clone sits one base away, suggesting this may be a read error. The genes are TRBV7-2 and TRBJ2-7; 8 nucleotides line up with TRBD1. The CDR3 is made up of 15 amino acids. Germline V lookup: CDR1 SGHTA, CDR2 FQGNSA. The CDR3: CASSFRTGPTYQQYF. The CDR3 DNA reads TGTGCCAGCAGCTTTAGGACAGGGCCCACCTACCAGCAGTACTTC.

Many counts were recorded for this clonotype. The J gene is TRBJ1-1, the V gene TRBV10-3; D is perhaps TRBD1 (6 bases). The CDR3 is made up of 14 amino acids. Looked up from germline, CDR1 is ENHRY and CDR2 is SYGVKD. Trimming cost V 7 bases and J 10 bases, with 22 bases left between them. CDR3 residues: CAIMPSTGEAGAFF. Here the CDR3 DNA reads TGTGCCATCATGCCGTCGACAGGCGAGGCAGGAGCTTTCTTT.

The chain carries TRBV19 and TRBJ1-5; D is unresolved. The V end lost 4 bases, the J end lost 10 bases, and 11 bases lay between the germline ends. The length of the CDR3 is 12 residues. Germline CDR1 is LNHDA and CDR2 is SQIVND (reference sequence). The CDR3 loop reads CASSRGSNPQHF. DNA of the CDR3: TGTGCCAGTAGTAGGGGAAGTAACCCCCAGCATTTT.

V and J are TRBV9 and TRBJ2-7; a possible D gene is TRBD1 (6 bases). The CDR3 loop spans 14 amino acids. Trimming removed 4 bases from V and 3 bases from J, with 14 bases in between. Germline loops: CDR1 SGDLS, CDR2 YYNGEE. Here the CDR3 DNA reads TGTGCCAGCAGCCCGGGGCAGGGGTACTACGAGCAGTACTTC. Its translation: CASSPGQGYYEQYF.

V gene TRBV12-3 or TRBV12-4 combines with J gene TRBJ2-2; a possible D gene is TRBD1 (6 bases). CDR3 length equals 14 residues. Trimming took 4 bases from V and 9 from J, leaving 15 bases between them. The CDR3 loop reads CASSYLIGDRELFF. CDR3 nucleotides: TGTGCCAGCAGTTATCTTATTGGGGACAGGGAGCTGTTTTTT.

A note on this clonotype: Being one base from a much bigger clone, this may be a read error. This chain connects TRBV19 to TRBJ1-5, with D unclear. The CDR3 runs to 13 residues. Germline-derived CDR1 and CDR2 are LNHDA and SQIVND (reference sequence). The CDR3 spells CAGSRLSNQPQHF. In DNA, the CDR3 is TGTGCCGGTAGTAGGTTGAGCAATCAGCCCCAGCATTTT.

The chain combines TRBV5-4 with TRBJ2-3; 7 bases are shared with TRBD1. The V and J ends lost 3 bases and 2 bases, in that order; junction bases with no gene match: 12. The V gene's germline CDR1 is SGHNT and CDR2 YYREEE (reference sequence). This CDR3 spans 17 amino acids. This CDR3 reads CASSSTRTGAATDTQYF. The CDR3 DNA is TGTGCCAGCAGCTCTACGCGGACAGGAGCTGCCACAGATACGCAGTATTTT.

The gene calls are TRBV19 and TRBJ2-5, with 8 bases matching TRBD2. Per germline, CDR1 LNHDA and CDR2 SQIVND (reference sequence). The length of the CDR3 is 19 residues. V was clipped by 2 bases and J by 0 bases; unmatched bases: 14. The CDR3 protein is CASSISPFGGERNQETQYF. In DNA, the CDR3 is TGTGCCAGTAGTATAAGCCCATTCGGGGGGGAGAGGAACCAAGAGACCCAGTACTTC.

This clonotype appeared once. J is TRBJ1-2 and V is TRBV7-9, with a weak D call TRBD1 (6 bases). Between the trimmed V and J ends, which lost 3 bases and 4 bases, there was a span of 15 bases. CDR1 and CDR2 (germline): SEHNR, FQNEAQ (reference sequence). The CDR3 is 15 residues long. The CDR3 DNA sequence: TGTGCCAGCAGCTTGGGGGGACACCTCCGCTATGGCTACACCTTC. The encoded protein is CASSLGGHLRYGYTF.

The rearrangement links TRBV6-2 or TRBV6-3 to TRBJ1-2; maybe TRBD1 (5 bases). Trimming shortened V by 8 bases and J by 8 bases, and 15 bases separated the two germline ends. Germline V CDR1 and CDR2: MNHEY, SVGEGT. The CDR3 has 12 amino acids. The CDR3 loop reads CASCQGSSGYTF. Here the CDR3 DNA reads TGTGCCAGCTGTCAGGGAAGCAGCGGCTACACCTTC.

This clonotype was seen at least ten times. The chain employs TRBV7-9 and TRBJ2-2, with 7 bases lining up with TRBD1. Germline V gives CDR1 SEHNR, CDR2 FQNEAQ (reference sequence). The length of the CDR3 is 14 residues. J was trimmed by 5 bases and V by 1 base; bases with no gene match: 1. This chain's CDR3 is CASSLEQGTGELFF. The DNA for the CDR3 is TGTGCCAGCAGCTTAGAACAGGGGACCGGGGAGCTGTTTTTT.

CDR3 in amino acids: CASSPLNRGRLAKPLHF. The CDR3 DNA reads as TGTGCCAGCTCACCACTCAACCGCGGACGACTCGCTAAACCCCTCCACTTT. The genes are TRBV18 and TRBJ1-6, with D unresolved. The germline V and J ends were trimmed by 1 base and 12 bases, with 22 bases remaining between them. There are 17 residues in the CDR3. CDR1 and CDR2 from the germline V gene are KGHSH and LQKENI.

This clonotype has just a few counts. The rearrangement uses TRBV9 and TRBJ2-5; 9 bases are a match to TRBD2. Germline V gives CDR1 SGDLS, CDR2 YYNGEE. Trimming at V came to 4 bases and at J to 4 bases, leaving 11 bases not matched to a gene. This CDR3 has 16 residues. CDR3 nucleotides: TGTGCCAGCAGCCTCTTTGGCGGGGGGGGGTCAGAGACCCAGTACTTC. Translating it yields CASSLFGGGGSETQYF.

The CDR3 sequence is CSARDPGGTNYGYTF. In DNA, the CDR3 is TGCAGTGCTAGAGATCCGGGGGGGACTAACTATGGCTACACCTTC. V usage is TRBV20-1 and J usage is TRBJ1-2; possible D gene TRBD1, 5 bases. The CDR3 is 15 residues long. CDR1 and CDR2 from the germline V gene are DFQATT and SNEGSKA (reference sequence). V was trimmed by 0 bases and J by 0 bases, leaving 11 bases between them.

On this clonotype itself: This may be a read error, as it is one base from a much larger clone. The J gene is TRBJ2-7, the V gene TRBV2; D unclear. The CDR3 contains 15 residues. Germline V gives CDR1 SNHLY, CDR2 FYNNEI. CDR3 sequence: CSSSLGPGTSYEQYF. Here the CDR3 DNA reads TGTTCCAGCAGCTTAGGCCCGGGCACCTCCTACGAGCAGTACTTC.

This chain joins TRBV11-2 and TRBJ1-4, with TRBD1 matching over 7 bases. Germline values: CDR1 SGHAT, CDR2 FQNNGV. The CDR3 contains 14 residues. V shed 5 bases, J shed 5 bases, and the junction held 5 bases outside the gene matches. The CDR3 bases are TGTGCCAGCAGCGACAGGGATTCGAATGAAAAACTGTTTTTT. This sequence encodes CASSDRDSNEKLFF.

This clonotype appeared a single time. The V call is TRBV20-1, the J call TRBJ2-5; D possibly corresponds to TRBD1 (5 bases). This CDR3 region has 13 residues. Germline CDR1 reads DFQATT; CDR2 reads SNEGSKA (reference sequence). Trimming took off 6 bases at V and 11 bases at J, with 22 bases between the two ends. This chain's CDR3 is CSAKRQGKDTQYF. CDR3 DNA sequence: TGCAGTGCAAAGAGGCAGGGCAAAGATACGCAGTACTTC.

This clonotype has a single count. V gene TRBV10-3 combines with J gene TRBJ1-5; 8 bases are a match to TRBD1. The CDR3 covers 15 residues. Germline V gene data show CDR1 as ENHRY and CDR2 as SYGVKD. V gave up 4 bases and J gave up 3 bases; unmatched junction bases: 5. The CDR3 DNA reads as TGTGCCATCAGTGTTGGGACAGGTTTCAATCAGCCCCAGCATTTT. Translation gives CAISVGTGFNQPQHF.